This is a list of T cell receptor beta chains from one sample in a study of T-cell reconstitution after alpha-beta-depleted transplantation in children. TCRdb fed the PCR reads into MiXCR, producing one record per CDR3 protein. The profile covers around 440,000 distinct CDR3 sequences, with more than 9% appearing a single time and roughly 2% taken by the ten largest. The material was PBMCs, obtained before TCRalphabeta/CD19-depleted stem cell transplant. These receptors were taken from a child aged 2 to 15 with inherited bone marrow failure, due to receive a stem cell transplant. Each CDR3 is given with its conserved first and last residue. D genes are given only for firm matches. Clone sizes are given selectively: once, few, many, or a class where the clone is expanded.

many	-	TRBV29-1	TRBJ2-1	CSVVSSDNEQFF	TGCAGCGTTGTGTCTAGCGACAATGAGCAGTTCTTC
many	TRBD1	TRBV29-1	TRBJ2-4	CSVERGRGNIQYF	TGCAGCGTGGAAAGGGGGCGTGGAAACATTCAGTACTTC
many	-	TRBV29-1	TRBJ2-7	CSGGSGSYEQYF	TGCAGCGGAGGTTCGGGTTCCTACGAGCAGTACTTC
few	-	TRBV4-3	TRBJ1-1	CASSQEEGVNTEAFF	TGCGCCAGCAGCCAAGAAGAGGGGGTGAACACTGAAGCTTTCTTT
many	-	TRBV7-9	TRBJ1-4	CASSPTAGNEKLFF	TGTGCCAGCAGTCCGACAGCGGGGAATGAAAAACTGTTTTTT
many	TRBD1	TRBV20-1	TRBJ2-1	CSATGPRQGYNEQFF	TGCAGTGCTACAGGGCCCAGACAGGGTTACAATGAGCAGTTCTTC
-	TRBD2	TRBV29-1	TRBJ2-1	CSVVLAKYNEQFF	TGCAGCGTTGTACTAGCGAAGTACAATGAGCAGTTCTTC
many	TRBD1	TRBV7-2	TRBJ2-1	CASSLRQGALEQFF	TGTGCCAGCAGCTTACGGCAGGGGGCGCTCGAGCAGTTCTTC
many	-	TRBV28	TRBJ1-5	CASSQVARGRQPQHF	TGTGCCAGCAGCCAGGTCGCCAGGGGACGTCAGCCCCAGCATTTT
-	-	TRBV6-1	TRBJ1-5	CASSEAQGLLHQPQHF	TGTGCCAGCAGTGAAGCGCAGGGGCTCCTCCATCAGCCCCAGCATTTT
many	-	TRBV5-1	TRBJ2-7	CASSSGRGTVSYEQYF	TGCGCCAGCAGCTCAGGCCGCGGGACAGTATCCTACGAGCAGTACTTC
many	-	TRBV20-1	TRBJ2-3	CSASALDTQYF	TGCAGTGCTAGCGCCCTGGATACGCAGTATTTT
many	TRBD2	TRBV12-3/TRBV12-4	TRBJ2-1	CASHGGGVEQFF	TGTGCCAGCCATGGGGGAGGGGTGGAGCAGTTCTTC
many	-	TRBV15	TRBJ1-5	CATSPLNQGGNQPQHF	TGTGCCACCAGCCCCCTGAATCAAGGGGGCAATCAGCCCCAGCATTTT
many	TRBD1	TRBV5-1	TRBJ2-7	CASSRGQVSSYEQYF	TGCGCCAGCAGCCGAGGACAGGTGAGCTCCTACGAGCAGTACTTC
few	-	TRBV6-2/TRBV6-3	TRBJ2-4	CASSYSLVLRNIQYF	TGTGCCAGCAGTTACAGTTTAGTGCTTCGGAACATTCAGTACTTC
-	-	TRBV14	TRBJ2-3	CASSLRATSGPDTQYF	TGTGCCAGCAGCCTTCGGGCCACCTCAGGCCCAGATACGCAGTATTTT
many	TRBD1	TRBV9	TRBJ2-3	CASRGTDRLYF	TGTGCCAGCAGAGGGACAGATCGTCTGTATTTT
many	-	TRBV7-2	TRBJ2-3	CASSLITDTQYF	TGTGCCAGCAGCTTAATCACAGATACGCAGTATTTT
many	TRBD2	TRBV12-3/TRBV12-4	TRBJ2-5	CASTFSKTEREGETQYF	TGTGCCAGCACCTTTTCCAAGACCGAGCGGGAGGGGGAGACCCAGTACTTC
many	TRBD2	TRBV12-3/TRBV12-4	TRBJ2-1	CASSTGLAPHNEQFF	TGTGCCAGCAGCACCGGACTAGCGCCCCACAATGAGCAGTTCTTC
-	TRBD2	TRBV25-1	TRBJ2-5	CASRPVPDTSRVGRDAYQETQYF	TGTGCCAGCAGGCCCGTACCGGATACTAGCCGTGTCGGGAGGGATGCGTACCAAGAGACCCAGTACTTC
many	TRBD1	TRBV12-3/TRBV12-4	TRBJ2-7	CASSHRDRAYEQYF	TGTGCCAGCAGCCACCGGGACAGGGCCTACGAGCAGTACTTC
many	-	TRBV6-1	TRBJ2-5	CASRTAPGETQYF	TGTGCCAGCAGGACGGCGCCCGGGGAGACCCAGTACTTC
few	-	TRBV7-9	TRBJ2-1	CASIAESSYNEQFF	TGTGCCAGCATAGCGGAGAGCTCCTACAATGAGCAGTTCTTC
many	TRBD2	TRBV12-3/TRBV12-4	TRBJ2-5	CASSTGTSGLPVETQYF	TGTGCCAGCAGTACCGGGACTAGCGGCCTACCCGTAGAGACCCAGTACTTC
many	TRBD1	TRBV19	TRBJ2-7	CASSRRQGSYEQYF	TGTGCCAGTAGTAGGAGACAGGGGAGCTACGAGCAGTACTTC
many	TRBD1	TRBV29-1	TRBJ2-3	CSVRLTTGTGITDTQYF	TGCAGCGTTCGTTTGACAACCGGGACAGGGATCACAGATACGCAGTATTTT
many	-	TRBV6-2/TRBV6-3	TRBJ2-7	CASSYSSWTREGAYEQYF	TGTGCCAGCAGTTACTCGAGTTGGACCAGGGAAGGGGCCTACGAGCAGTACTTC
-	TRBD2	TRBV20-1	TRBJ2-1	CSAQKLGATSGKYNEQFF	TGCAGTGCGCAGAAGCTTGGCGCAACTAGCGGAAAATACAATGAGCAGTTCTTC
many	TRBD2	TRBV10-1	TRBJ2-1	CASRGLAPYDEQFF	TGCGCCAGCAGAGGACTAGCGCCCTACGATGAGCAGTTCTTC
many	-	TRBV7-9	TRBJ2-3	CASSLDTERTDTQYF	TGTGCCAGCAGCTTAGACACGGAGCGTACAGATACGCAGTATTTT
-	-	TRBV5-8	TRBJ2-5	CASSFGIGQETQYF	TGTGCCAGCAGCTTCGGGATAGGGCAAGAGACCCAGTACTTC
-	-	TRBV7-9	TRBJ2-1	CASSAIKGGGPSNEQFF	TGTGCCAGCAGCGCGATAAAGGGGGGAGGGCCATCCAATGAGCAGTTCTTC
few	-	TRBV6-2/TRBV6-3	TRBJ2-5	CASSYLSWAVRETQYF	TGTGCCAGCAGTTACCTTAGCTGGGCTGTGCGAGAGACCCAGTACTTC
many	-	TRBV29-1	TRBJ2-7	CSVAGRGDYEQYF	TGCAGCGTTGCAGGAAGAGGGGACTACGAGCAGTACTTC
many	TRBD1	TRBV5-1	TRBJ2-5	CASSLNRGRETQYF	TGCGCCAGCAGCTTGAACAGGGGAAGGGAGACCCAGTACTTC
many	-	TRBV13	TRBJ1-2	CASSTRPPGYTF	TGTGCCAGCAGCACCAGACCGCCCGGCTACACCTTC
few	-	TRBV12-3/TRBV12-4	TRBJ1-6	CASRPGPPDSPLHF	TGTGCCAGCAGGCCCGGCCCGCCGGATTCACCCCTCCACTTT
many	TRBD1	TRBV28	TRBJ2-7	CASSNYLGGSEYF	TGTGCCAGCAGTAATTATCTAGGGGGCTCAGAGTACTTC
many	-	TRBV9	TRBJ2-1	CASGGEQFF	TGTGCCAGCGGTGGTGAGCAGTTCTTC
many	-	TRBV7-9	TRBJ1-1	CAIWFVFGTEAFF	TGTGCCATTTGGTTCGTGTTTGGCACTGAAGCTTTCTTT
many	TRBD2	TRBV29-1	TRBJ2-3	CSVADLAGGQDTQYF	TGCAGCGTCGCAGACCTAGCGGGGGGTCAGGATACGCAGTATTTT
many	-	TRBV7-9	TRBJ2-7	CASGIYEQYF	TGTGCCAGTGGGATCTACGAGCAGTACTTC
many	-	TRBV3-1	TRBJ1-1	CASSNLQGNTEAFF	TGTGCCAGCAGCAACCTCCAGGGGAACACTGAAGCTTTCTTT
-	-	TRBV7-2	TRBJ1-6	CASSPAPSLGNSPLHF	TGTGCCAGCAGCCCCGCGCCCTCACTCGGGAATTCACCCCTCCACTTT
many	-	TRBV7-9	TRBJ2-4	CASSLLPGAMDIQYF	TGTGCCAGCAGCCTTCTCCCAGGGGCCATGGACATTCAGTACTTC
many	-	TRBV20-1	TRBJ1-5	CSAPRDTGNQPQHF	TGCAGTGCCCCCCGGGACACCGGTAATCAGCCCCAGCATTTT
-	-	TRBV28	TRBJ2-3	CASSLGGCTDTQYF	TGTGCCAGCAGTTTGGGAGGCTGCACAGATACGCAGTATTTT
many	TRBD2	TRBV24-1	TRBJ2-1	CATSEGGLGGNEQFF	TGTGCCACCAGTGAGGGGGGACTAGGGGGCAATGAGCAGTTCTTC
-	-	TRBV4-3	TRBJ2-3	CASSLAGGGSTDTQYF	TGCGCCAGCAGCCTCGCCGGGGGCGGGAGCACAGATACGCAGTATTTT
many	-	TRBV20-1	TRBJ2-2	CSAMWDIDGELFF	TGCAGTGCTATGTGGGATATAGACGGGGAGCTGTTTTTT
few	-	TRBV6-2/TRBV6-3	TRBJ1-5	CASGLDRAMGNQPQHF	TGTGCCAGCGGCCTAGATCGGGCCATGGGCAATCAGCCCCAGCATTTT
many	-	TRBV20-1	TRBJ2-3	CSARGTIPTDTQYF	TGCAGTGCTAGAGGGACAATCCCCACAGATACGCAGTATTTT
many	TRBD2	TRBV28	TRBJ2-3	CASSFPPGAGVDTQYF	TGTGCCAGCAGTTTCCCCCCCGGGGCGGGAGTGGATACGCAGTATTTT
many	TRBD2	TRBV4-1	TRBJ2-1	CASSQDPIAGTSGKVYNEQFF	TGCGCCAGCAGCCAAGATCCGATCGCCGGGACTAGCGGGAAAGTGTACAATGAGCAGTTCTTC
many	TRBD1	TRBV29-1	TRBJ2-1	CSGQGNEQFF	TGCAGCGGACAGGGCAATGAGCAGTTCTTC
-	TRBD2	TRBV20-1	TRBJ2-3	CSASPGGPSDTQYF	TGCAGTGCTAGTCCGGGAGGGCCTTCTGATACGCAGTATTTT
many	-	TRBV6-5	TRBJ1-5	CASSYNRHQPQHF	TGTGCCAGCAGTTATAACCGGCATCAGCCCCAGCATTTT